Listed below are T cell receptor beta chains from one sample, sequenced in a study of CD8 T cells in Susac syndrome. Via MiXCR, TCRdb re-called the immunoSEQ multiplex PCR reads, giving one row per CDR3 protein. The table includes some 120,000 distinct CDR3 sequences, about 93% detected once. Input material: CD8+ T cells from PBMCs. These receptors were taken from a human donor with multiple sclerosis. CDR3s include the opening cysteine and the closing phenylalanine or tryptophan. The order of the fields is V gene, J gene, clone size, D gene, CDR3 protein, CDR3 DNA. A D gene is named only where the DNA matches it firmly. Clone size is shown for a subset of rows, as once, few, many or a class of expanded clone.

TRBV29-1	TRBJ2-1	NA	TRBD2	CSVPGTSGSVEQFF	TGCAGCGTCCCCGGGACTAGCGGGAGTGTTGAGCAGTTCTTC
TRBV9	TRBJ2-3	NA	NA	CASSVENTDTQYF	TGTGCCAGCAGCGTAGAAAACACAGATACGCAGTATTTT
TRBV19	TRBJ2-6	NA	NA	CASTSGGAGLYSGANVLTF	TGTGCCAGTACGTCTGGAGGGGCGGGCCTTTACTCTGGGGCCAACGTCCTGACTTTC
TRBV5-1	TRBJ1-1	NA	NA	CASSLDRFTNTEAFF	TGCGCCAGCAGCTTGGACAGGTTCACGAACACTGAAGCTTTCTTT
TRBV20-1	TRBJ2-7	NA	TRBD2	CSVATRAGGQYEQYF	TGCAGTGTCGCAACCCGAGCGGGAGGCCAATACGAGCAGTACTTC
TRBV29-1	TRBJ1-3	NA	NA	CSVEGGQFSGNTIYF	TGCAGCGTTGAAGGCGGACAGTTCTCTGGAAACACCATATATTTT
TRBV4-1	TRBJ2-1	NA	NA	CASSQLRPIYNEQFF	TGCGCCAGCAGCCAACTACGGCCCATTTACAATGAGCAGTTCTTC
TRBV5-6	TRBJ2-3	few	NA	CASSLQADTDTQYF	TGTGCCAGCAGCTTGCAAGCGGACACAGATACGCAGTATTTT
TRBV20-1	TRBJ1-1	NA	TRBD1	CSAREGRGRTEAFF	TGCAGTGCTAGAGAAGGCAGGGGGAGGACTGAAGCTTTCTTT
TRBV20-1	TRBJ1-5	NA	NA	CSARSADTHSNQPQHF	TGCAGTGCTAGATCAGCGGACACTCATAGCAATCAGCCCCAGCATTTT
TRBV30	TRBJ2-7	NA	NA	CAWSRLNEQYF	TGTGCCTGGAGTCGGTTAAACGAGCAGTACTTC